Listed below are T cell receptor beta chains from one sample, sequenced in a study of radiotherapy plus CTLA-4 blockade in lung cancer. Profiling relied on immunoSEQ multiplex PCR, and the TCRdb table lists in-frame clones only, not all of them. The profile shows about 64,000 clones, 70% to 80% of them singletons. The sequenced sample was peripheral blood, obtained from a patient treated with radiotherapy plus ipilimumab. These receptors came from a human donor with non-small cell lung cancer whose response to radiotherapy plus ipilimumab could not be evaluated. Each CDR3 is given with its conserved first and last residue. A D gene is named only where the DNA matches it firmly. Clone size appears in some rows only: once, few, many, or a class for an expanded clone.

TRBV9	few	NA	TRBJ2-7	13	CASSRDTTGEQYF	TGTGCCAGCAGCCGGGACACCACGGGCGAGCAGTACTTC
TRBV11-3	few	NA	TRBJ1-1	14	CASSPDRVNTEAFF	TGTGCCAGCAGCCCGGACAGAGTGAACACTGAAGCTTTCTTT
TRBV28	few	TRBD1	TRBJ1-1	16	CASSNVRDRGDTEAFF	TGTGCCAGCAGTAATGTCCGGGACAGGGGAGACACTGAAGCTTTCTTT
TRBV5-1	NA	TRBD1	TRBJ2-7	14	CATAPGQGAYEQYF	TGCGCCACCGCACCGGGACAGGGGGCATACGAGCAGTACTTC
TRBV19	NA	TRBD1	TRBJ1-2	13	CASTRDRAHGYTF	TGTGCCAGTACCCGGGACAGGGCACATGGCTACACCTTC
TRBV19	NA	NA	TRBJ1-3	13	CASGTSSGNTIYF	TGTGCCAGTGGGACTTCCTCTGGAAACACCATATATTTT
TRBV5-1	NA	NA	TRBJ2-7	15	CASSMDGTSSYEQYF	TGCGCCAGCAGCATGGACGGTACGAGCTCCTACGAGCAGTACTTC
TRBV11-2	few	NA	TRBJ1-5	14	CASSSLGGQQPQHF	TGTGCCAGCAGCTCTCTCGGGGGGCAGCAGCCCCAGCATTTT
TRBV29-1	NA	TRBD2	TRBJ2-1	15	CSVEASGAPYNEQFF	TGCAGCGTTGAGGCTAGCGGAGCCCCCTACAATGAGCAGTTCTTC
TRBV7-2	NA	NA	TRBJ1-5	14	CASSPWGGGQPQHF	TGTGCCAGCAGCCCCTGGGGGGGCGGTCAGCCCCAGCATTTT
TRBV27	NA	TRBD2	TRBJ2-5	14	CASSFLADQETQYF	TGTGCCAGCAGTTTTCTAGCGGACCAAGAGACCCAGTACTTC
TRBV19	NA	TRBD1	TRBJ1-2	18	CASSMTGLEPALNYGYTF	TGTGCCAGTAGTATGACAGGGCTGGAACCAGCCCTAAACTATGGCTACACCTTC
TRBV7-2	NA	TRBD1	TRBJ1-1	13	CASSRDRNTEAFF	TGTGCCAGCAGTCGGGACAGAAACACTGAAGCTTTCTTT
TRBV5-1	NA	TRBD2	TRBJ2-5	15	CASSSGLAGTETQYF	TGCGCCAGCAGCTCGGGACTAGCGGGAACAGAGACCCAGTACTTC
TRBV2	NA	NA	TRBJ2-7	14	CASRKDMPPYEQYF	TGTGCCAGCAGGAAAGACATGCCCCCTTACGAGCAGTACTTC
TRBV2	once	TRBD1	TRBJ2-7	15	CASSDLGQGAYEQYF	TGTGCCAGCAGTGACCTGGGACAGGGAGCCTACGAGCAGTACTTC
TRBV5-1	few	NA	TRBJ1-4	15	CASSLGTGTNEKLFF	TGCGCCAGCAGCTTGGGTACAGGGACTAATGAAAAACTGTTTTTT
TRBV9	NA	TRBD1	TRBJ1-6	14	CASSGQGVLSPLHF	TGTGCCAGCAGCGGACAGGGGGTATTATCACCCCTCCACTTT
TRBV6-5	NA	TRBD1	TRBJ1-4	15	CASSYLGQGEEKLFF	TGTGCCAGCAGTTACCTGGGACAGGGGGAGGAAAAACTGTTTTTT
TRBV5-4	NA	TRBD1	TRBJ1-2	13	CASSLTGAYGYTF	TGTGCCAGCAGCTTGACAGGGGCCTATGGCTACACCTTC
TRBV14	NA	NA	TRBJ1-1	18	CASSQPLTGGPMNTEAFF	TGTGCCAGCAGCCAACCCCTGACAGGAGGCCCCATGAACACTGAAGCTTTCTTT
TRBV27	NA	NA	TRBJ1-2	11	CASRGGLGYTF	TGTGCCAGCAGGGGGGGACTCGGCTACACCTTC
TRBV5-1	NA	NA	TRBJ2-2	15	CASSQGLIGAGELFF	TGCGCCAGCAGCCAGGGACTTATTGGCGCCGGGGAGCTGTTTTTT